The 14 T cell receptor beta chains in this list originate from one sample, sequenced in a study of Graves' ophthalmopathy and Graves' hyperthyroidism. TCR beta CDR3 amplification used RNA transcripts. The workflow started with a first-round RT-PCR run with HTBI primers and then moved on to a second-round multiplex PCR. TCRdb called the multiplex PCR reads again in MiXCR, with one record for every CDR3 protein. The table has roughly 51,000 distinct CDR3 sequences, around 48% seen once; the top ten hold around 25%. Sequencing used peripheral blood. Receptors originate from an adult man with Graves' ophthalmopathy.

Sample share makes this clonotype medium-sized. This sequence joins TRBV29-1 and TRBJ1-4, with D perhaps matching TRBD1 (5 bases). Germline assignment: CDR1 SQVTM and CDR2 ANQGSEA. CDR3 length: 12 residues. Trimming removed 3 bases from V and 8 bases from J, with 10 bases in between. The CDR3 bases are TGCAGCGTTGACGAGGGGAACGAAAAACTGTTTTTT. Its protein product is CSVDEGNEKLFF.

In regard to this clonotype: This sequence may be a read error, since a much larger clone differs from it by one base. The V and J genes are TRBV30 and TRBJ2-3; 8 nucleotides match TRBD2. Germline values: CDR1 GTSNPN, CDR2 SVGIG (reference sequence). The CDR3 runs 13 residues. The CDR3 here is CAWTSGLTGTQYF. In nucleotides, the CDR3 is TGTGCCTGGACTAGCGGGTTGACAGGTACGCAGTATTTT.

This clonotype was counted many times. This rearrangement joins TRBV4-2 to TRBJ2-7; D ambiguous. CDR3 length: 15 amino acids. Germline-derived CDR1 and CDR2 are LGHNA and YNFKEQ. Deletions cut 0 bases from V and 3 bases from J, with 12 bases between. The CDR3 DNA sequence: TGTGCCAGCAGCCAAGATAACTCCCTCAACTACGAGCAGTACTTC. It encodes CASSQDNSLNYEQYF.

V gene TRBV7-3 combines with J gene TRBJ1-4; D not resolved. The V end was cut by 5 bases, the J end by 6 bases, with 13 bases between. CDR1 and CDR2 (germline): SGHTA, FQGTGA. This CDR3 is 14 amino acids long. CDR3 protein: CASSRSVGHEKLFF. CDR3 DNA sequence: TGTGCCAGCAGCCGGTCGGTCGGGCATGAAAAACTGTTTTTT.

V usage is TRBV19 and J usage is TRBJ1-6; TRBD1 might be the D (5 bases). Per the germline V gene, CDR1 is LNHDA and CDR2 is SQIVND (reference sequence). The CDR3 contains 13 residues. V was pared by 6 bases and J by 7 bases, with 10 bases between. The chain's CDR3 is CASREGRNSPLHF. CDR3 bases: TGTGCCAGTAGAGAGGGACGGAATTCACCCCTCCACTTT. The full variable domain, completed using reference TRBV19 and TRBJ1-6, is DGGITQSPKYLFRKEGQNVTLSCEQNLNHDAMYWYRQDPGQGLRLIYYSQIVNDFQKGDIAEGYSVSREKKESFPLTVTSAQKNPTAFYLCASREGRNSPLHFGNGTRLTVT.

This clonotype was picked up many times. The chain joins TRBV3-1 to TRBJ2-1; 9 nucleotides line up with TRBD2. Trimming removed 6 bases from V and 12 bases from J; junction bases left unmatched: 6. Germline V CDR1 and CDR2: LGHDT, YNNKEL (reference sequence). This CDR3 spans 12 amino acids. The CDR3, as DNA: TGTGCCAGCAGTGGTAGCGGGGGCCCGCAGTTCTTC. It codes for CASSGSGGPQFF.

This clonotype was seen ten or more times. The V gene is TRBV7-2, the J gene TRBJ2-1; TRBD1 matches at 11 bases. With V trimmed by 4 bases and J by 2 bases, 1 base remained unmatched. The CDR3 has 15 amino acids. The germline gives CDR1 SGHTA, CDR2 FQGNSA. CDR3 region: CASSWDRGAYNEQFF. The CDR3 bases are TGTGCCAGCAGCTGGGACAGGGGGGCCTACAATGAGCAGTTCTTC.

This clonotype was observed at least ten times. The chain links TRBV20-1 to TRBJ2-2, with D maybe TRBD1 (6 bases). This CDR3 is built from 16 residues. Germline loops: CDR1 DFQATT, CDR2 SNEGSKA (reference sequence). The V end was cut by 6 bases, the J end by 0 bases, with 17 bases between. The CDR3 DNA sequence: TGCAGTGCAAGGGTCTGCAGGGGCACGAACACCGGGGAGCTGTTTTTT. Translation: CSARVCRGTNTGELFF.

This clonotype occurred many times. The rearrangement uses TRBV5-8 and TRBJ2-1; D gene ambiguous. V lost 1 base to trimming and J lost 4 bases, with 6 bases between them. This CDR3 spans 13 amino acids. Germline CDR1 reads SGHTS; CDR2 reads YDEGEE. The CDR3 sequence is CASSLYQYNEQFF. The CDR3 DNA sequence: TGTGCCAGCAGCTTGTATCAGTACAATGAGCAGTTCTTC.

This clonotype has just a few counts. CDR3 bases: TGTGCCAGCAGGTTCGGGACAGGGAGCACTGAAGCTTTCTTT. It is translated as CASRFGTGSTEAFF. V usage is TRBV7-8 and J usage is TRBJ1-1; 9 bases map to TRBD1. The trim removed 6 bases at V and 4 bases at J, leaving 6 bases unmatched. Germline V gene data show CDR1 as SGHVS and CDR2 as FQNEAQ. CDR3 length: 14 residues.

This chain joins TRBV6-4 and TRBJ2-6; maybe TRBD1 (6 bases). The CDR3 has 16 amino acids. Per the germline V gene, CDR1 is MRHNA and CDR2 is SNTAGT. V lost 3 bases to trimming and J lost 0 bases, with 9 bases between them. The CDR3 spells CASSEQGFSGANVLTF. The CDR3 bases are TGTGCCAGCAGTGAACAGGGCTTCTCTGGGGCCAACGTCCTGACTTTC.

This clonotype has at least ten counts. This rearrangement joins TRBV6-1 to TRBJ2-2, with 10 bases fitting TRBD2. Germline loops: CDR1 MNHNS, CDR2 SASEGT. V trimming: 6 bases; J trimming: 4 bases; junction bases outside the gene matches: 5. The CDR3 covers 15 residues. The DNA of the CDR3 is TGTGCCAGCAGACAGACTAGCGGGTTCACCGGGGAGCTGTTTTTT. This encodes CASRQTSGFTGELFF.

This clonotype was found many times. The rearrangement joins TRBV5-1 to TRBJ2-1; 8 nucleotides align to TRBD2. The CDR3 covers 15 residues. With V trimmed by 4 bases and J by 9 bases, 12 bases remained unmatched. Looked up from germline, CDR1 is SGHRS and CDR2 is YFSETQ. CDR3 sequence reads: CASSAAQREMGEQFF. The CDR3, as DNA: TGCGCCAGCAGCGCGGCCCAGCGGGAGATGGGTGAGCAGTTCTTC.

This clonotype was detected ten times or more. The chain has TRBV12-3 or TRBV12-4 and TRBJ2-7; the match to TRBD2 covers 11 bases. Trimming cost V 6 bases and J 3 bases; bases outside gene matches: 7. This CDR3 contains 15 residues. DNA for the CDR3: TGTGCCAGCAGCGTCGTAGGACTAGCGGGCTACGAGCAGTACTTC. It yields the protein CASSVVGLAGYEQYF.